This T cell receptor beta chain was identified during a study of T cell changes during pregnancy in multiple sclerosis. Sequenced by immunoSEQ multiplex PCR; TCRdb stores in-frame clones only, minus some. In the table there are approximately 100,000 clones, about 92% of which are singletons. The CDR3 spans 16 residues. Trimming at V came to 2 bases and at J to 5 bases, leaving 7 bases not matched to a gene. The germline CDR1 and CDR2 sequences are MNHEY and SVGAGI. The rearrangement uses TRBV6-5 and TRBJ2-7; TRBD2 aligns across 12 bases. This receptor was taken from a female donor with multiple sclerosis, enrolled in a pregnancy study. The source was peripheral blood, collected in the second trimester of pregnancy. This CDR3 is CASSYLTSGRLHEQYF. The CDR3 region has the DNA TGTGCCAGCAGTTACCTGACTAGCGGGAGACTCCACGAGCAGTACTTC.